This T cell receptor beta chain was retrieved from a study of blood T cells in healthy people across ages. The study, taken as a whole, reports: Fewer expanded clones and more diversity marked long-lived versus aged donors.

Next came a second PCR, run for about 7 to 11 cycles, which used a sample-barcoded 5' primer along with a J-beta primer mix. TCRdb reprocessed the 5' RACE reads with MiXCR, giving one entry per CDR3 protein. The sample has hundreds of thousands of distinct CDR3 sequences; approximately 21% are singletons. The donors, healthy Caucasians from Russia, were aged roughly 6 to 90. The CDR3 has 13 amino acids. Germline V gene sequence: CDR1 DFQATT, CDR2 SNEGSKA (reference sequence). V gave up 0 bases and J gave up 5 bases; unmatched junction bases: 3. As concerns this clonotype: The antigen is unknown.

Sequencing was performed on blood. This chain connects TRBV20-1 to TRBJ2-5, with 7 nucleotides matching TRBD2. This sequence originates from a man in his 70s in good health. DNA of the CDR3: TGCAGTGCTAGAGATATGGGGGGGGAGACCCAGTACTTC. Encoded protein: CSARDMGGETQYF.